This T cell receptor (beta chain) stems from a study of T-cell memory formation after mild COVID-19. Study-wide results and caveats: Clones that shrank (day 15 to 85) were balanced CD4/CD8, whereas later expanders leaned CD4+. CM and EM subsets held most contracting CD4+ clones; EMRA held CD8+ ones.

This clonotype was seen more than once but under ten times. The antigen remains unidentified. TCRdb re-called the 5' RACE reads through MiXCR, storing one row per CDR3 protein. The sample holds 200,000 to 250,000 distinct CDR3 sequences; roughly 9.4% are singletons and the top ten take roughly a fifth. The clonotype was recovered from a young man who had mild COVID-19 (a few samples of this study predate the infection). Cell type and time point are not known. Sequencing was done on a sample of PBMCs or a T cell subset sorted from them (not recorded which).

CDR3 bases: TGTGCCAGCAGTGATGTAGGGCAGCCCACCGGGGAGCTGTTTTTT. It codes for CASSDVGQPTGELFF. The chain links TRBV6-1 to TRBJ2-2; no definite D call. Germline lookup yields CDR1 MNHNS and CDR2 SASEGT. Deletions cut 3 bases from V and 4 bases from J, with 12 bases between. The CDR3 has 15 amino acids.